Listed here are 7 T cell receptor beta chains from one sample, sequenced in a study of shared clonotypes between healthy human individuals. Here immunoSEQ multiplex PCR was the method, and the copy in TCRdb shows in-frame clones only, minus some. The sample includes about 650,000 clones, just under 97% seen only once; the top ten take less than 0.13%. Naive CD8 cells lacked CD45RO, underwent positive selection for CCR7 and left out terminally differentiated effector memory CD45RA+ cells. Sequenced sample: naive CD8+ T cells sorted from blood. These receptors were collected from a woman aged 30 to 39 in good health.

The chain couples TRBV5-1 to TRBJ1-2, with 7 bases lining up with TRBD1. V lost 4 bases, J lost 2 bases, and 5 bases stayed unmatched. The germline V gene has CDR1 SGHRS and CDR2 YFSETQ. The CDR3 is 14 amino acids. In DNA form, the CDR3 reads TGCGCCAGCAGCCTCCAGGGGGGAAACTATGGCTACACCTTC. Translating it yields CASSLQGGNYGYTF.

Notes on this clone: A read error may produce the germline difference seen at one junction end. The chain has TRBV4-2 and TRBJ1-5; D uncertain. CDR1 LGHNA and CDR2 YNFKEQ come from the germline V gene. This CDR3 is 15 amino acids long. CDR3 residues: CASRQDAGSNQPQHF. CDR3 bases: TGTGCCAGCAGGCAAGATGCAGGAAGCAATCAGCCCCAGCATTTT.

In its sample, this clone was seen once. The CDR3: CASSLSGGVDNEQFF. In DNA form, the CDR3 reads TGTGCCAGCAGTTTATCGGGGGGAGTTGATAATGAGCAGTTCTTC. The genes are TRBV27 and TRBJ2-1; perhaps TRBD2 as D (6 bases). CDR3 length equals 15 residues. Trimming removed 0 bases from V and 7 bases from J, with 13 bases in between. CDR1 MNHEY and CDR2 SMNVEV come from the germline V gene (reference sequence).

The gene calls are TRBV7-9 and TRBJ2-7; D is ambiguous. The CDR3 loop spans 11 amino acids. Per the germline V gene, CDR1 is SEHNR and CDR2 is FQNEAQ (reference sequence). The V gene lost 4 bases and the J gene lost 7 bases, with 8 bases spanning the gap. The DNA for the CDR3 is TGTGCCAGCAGCTCCAACAGAGAGCAGTACTTC. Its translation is CASSSNREQYF.

The chain's CDR3 is CASSALDGPVSSYNEQFF. Written as DNA, the CDR3 is TGTGCCAGCAGCGCCTTAGATGGTCCGGTTTCGTCCTACAATGAGCAGTTCTTC. The chain employs TRBV9 and TRBJ2-1; D gene unclear. This CDR3 is built from 18 residues. Between the trimmed V and J ends, which lost 3 bases and 1 base, there was a span of 20 bases. In germline, CDR1 is SGDLS, CDR2 YYNGEE.

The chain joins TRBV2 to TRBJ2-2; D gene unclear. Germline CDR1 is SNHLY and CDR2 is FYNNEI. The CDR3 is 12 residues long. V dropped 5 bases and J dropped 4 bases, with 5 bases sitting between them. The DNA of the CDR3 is TGTGCCAGCAGTAAGCTCACCGGGGAGCTGTTTTTT. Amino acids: CASSKLTGELFF.

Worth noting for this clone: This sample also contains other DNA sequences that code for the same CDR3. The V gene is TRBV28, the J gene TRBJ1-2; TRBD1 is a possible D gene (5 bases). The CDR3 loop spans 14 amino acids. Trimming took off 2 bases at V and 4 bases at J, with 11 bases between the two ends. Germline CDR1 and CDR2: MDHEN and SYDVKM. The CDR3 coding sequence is TGTGCCAGCAGTTTAGCAGGAGGGGCCTATGGCTACACCTTC. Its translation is CASSLAGGAYGYTF.